Listed here are 9 T cell receptor beta chains from one sample, sequenced in a study of response to subunit inactivated influenza vaccine. One entry per CDR3 protein results from TCRdb running MiXCR on the RT-PCR reads. The sample includes approximately 530,000 distinct CDR3 sequences, 6.5% to 8% of them seen just once. Specimen: PBMCs from blood, collected less than 30 months after vaccination. The receptors come from a man in his fifties or sixties who received an inactivated influenza vaccine.

The chain is built from TRBV4-3 and TRBJ2-7, with D possibly matching TRBD1 (5 bases). V was pared by 0 bases and J by 3 bases, with 12 bases between. The germline V gene encodes CDR1 LGHNA and CDR2 YSLEER. CDR3 length: 15 amino acids. The CDR3 is CASSQDTRGDYEQYF. The CDR3 coding sequence is TGCGCCAGCAGCCAAGATACAAGGGGTGACTACGAGCAGTACTTC.

This clonotype was seen repeatedly, ten times or more. The chain is built from TRBV29-1 and TRBJ2-5; TRBD2 might be the D (5 bases). Per germline, CDR1 SQVTM and CDR2 ANQGSEA. The V end was cut by 4 bases, the J end by 4 bases, with 16 bases between. CDR3 length equals 14 residues. CDR3 nucleotide sequence: TGCAGCGTTGTTTTTGTAGACTATCCAGAGACCCAGTACTTC. Translated, it gives CSVVFVDYPETQYF.

This clonotype occurred a few times. The chain carries TRBV20-1 and TRBJ2-5; TRBD2 agrees at 7 bases. V was clipped by 6 bases and J by 4 bases; unmatched bases: 11. The CDR3 has 14 amino acids. Germline V gene lookup returns CDR1 DFQATT and CDR2 SNEGSKA (reference sequence). This CDR3 reads CSAPLAGVLETQYF. CDR3 DNA: TGCAGTGCCCCCCTGGCGGGGGTGTTAGAGACCCAGTACTTC.

Many counts were recorded for this clonotype. The genes are TRBV4-2 and TRBJ1-2; D is uncertain. Germline lookup yields CDR1 LGHNA and CDR2 YNFKEQ. The CDR3 totals 14 residues. Trimming pared 4 bases from V and 8 bases from J, leaving 17 bases between. The CDR3 coding sequence is TGTGCCAGCAGCCCCCCGCCCGGGTTGAAAGGCTACACCTTC. Translation gives CASSPPPGLKGYTF.

In its sample, this clonotype was seen many times. The chain joins TRBV12-3 or TRBV12-4 to TRBJ2-5; the D gene could be TRBD1 or TRBD2 (5 bases each). The CDR3 runs 15 residues. V lost 4 bases to trimming and J lost 4 bases, with 16 bases between them. CDR3 sequence: CASSSVNGAGETQYF. For the CDR3, the DNA is TGTGCCAGCAGTTCGGTCAACGGGGCGGGAGAGACCCAGTACTTC.

This chain uses TRBV10-3 with TRBJ2-5; 8 positions match TRBD2. V gave up 3 bases and J gave up 1 base; unmatched junction bases: 7. CDR1 and CDR2 from the germline V gene are ENHRY and SYGVKD. The CDR3 extends over 16 amino acids. The CDR3 region has the DNA TGTGCCATCAGTGAAGGGGCGGGAGGTGTCCAAGAGACCCAGTACTTC. Translated, it gives CAISEGAGGVQETQYF.

The V gene is TRBV4-3, the J gene TRBJ2-2; possibly TRBD1 or TRBD2 for D (6 bases each). From germline, CDR1 is LGHNA and CDR2 YSLEER. The CDR3 covers 16 residues. The V end lost 0 bases, the J end lost 2 bases, and 10 bases lay between the germline ends. The CDR3 is CASSQDSGANTGELFF. The CDR3 DNA reads TGCGCCAGCAGCCAAGATTCGGGGGCCAACACCGGGGAGCTGTTTTTT.

This clonotype was seen only a few times. The gene calls are TRBV11-2 and TRBJ2-5, with TRBD2 matching over 10 bases. Losses at the gene ends were 0 bases for V and 6 bases for J; bases not matched to a gene: 13. The CDR3 extends over 18 amino acids. Germline V gene lookup returns CDR1 SGHAT and CDR2 FQNNGV. The CDR3 loop is CASSLDSSASGSRKTQYF. The DNA of the CDR3 is TGTGCCAGCAGCTTAGATTCATCGGCTAGCGGGAGTCGGAAGACCCAGTACTTC.

This clonotype showed up many times. The V call is TRBV10-3, the J call TRBJ1-2; the D is unclear. Trimming took off 4 bases at V and 6 bases at J, with 9 bases between the two ends. CDR1 and CDR2 from the germline V gene are ENHRY and SYGVKD. The CDR3 has 12 residues. CDR3 in DNA: TGTGCCATCAGTGGTGCCGGAGATGGCTACACCTTC. Its protein is CAISGAGDGYTF.